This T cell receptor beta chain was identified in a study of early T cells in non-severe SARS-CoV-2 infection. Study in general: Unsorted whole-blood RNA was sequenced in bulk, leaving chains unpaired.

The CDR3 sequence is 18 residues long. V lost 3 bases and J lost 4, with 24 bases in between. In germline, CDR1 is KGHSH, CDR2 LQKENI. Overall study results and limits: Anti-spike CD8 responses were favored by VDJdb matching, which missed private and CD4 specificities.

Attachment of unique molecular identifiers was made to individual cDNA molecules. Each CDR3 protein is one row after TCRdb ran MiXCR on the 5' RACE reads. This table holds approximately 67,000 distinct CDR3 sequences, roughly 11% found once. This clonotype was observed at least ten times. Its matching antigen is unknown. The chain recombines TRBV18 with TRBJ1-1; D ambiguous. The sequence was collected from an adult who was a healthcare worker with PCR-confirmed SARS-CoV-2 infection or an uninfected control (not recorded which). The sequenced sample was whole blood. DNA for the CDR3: TGTGCCAGCTCACCGACCCGGAATTCGGTTGGGTTTGGCACTGAAGCTTTCTTT. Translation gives CASSPTRNSVGFGTEAFF.